A single TCR beta chain is shown here with its context. Its antigen is unknown. This sample is drawn from a study of radiotherapy plus CTLA-4 blockade in lung cancer. Study-wide findings and caveats: Peripheral blood showed expansion of tumor-derived TCR clones after radiotherapy and ipilimumab.

CDR3 length equals 12 residues. CDR1 MNHEY and CDR2 SMNVEV come from the germline V gene (reference sequence). Trimming removed 6 bases at V and 9 bases at J, with 12 bases between. Patients with chemo-refractory metastatic non-small-cell lung cancer received focal radiation plus CTLA-4 blockade with ipilimumab. TCRdb's table, derived via immunoSEQ multiplex PCR, lists solely in-frame clones and lacks some. The sample includes about 50,000 clones, about 88% of them seen just once. J is TRBJ1-5 and V is TRBV27; D is ambiguous. This TCR was sampled from a human donor with non-small cell lung cancer whose response to radiotherapy plus ipilimumab could not be evaluated. This sample comprised peripheral blood, obtained from a patient treated with radiotherapy plus ipilimumab. CDR3 DNA sequence: TGTGCCAGCAGGCGCACCTCGGGGCCCCAGCATTTT. Translation gives CASRRTSGPQHF.